The 23 T cell receptor beta chains listed next were all sequenced from one sample in a study of shared T cell receptors in the human thymus. TCRdb's table, derived via immunoSEQ multiplex PCR, lists solely in-frame clones and lacks some. The repertoire includes hundreds of thousands of clones, 70% to 80% of them detected once, and around 0.013% sits in the top ten. These data are also associated with another study on human thymus T cells.

The material sequenced was thymocytes. These TCRs come from a boy younger than two with a congenital heart defect.

The chain is built from TRBV7-6 and TRBJ2-3, with D possibly matching TRBD2 (5 bases). Per germline, CDR1 SGHVS and CDR2 FNYEAQ. With 10 bases removed from V and 2 bases from J, the gap between germline ends came to 13 bases. The CDR3 totals 13 residues. CDR3 DNA sequence: TGTGCCACCTCCCGGGATTCCACAGATACGCAGTATTTT. This encodes CATSRDSTDTQYF.

This clone was observed a handful of times. This chain links TRBV4-2 with TRBJ2-7; D is possibly TRBD1 (5 bases). Trimming stripped 0 bases from V and 6 bases from J, with 18 bases between. CDR1 is LGHNA, CDR2 YNFKEQ, per germline. The length of the CDR3 is 16 residues. CDR3 sequence (DNA): TGTGCCAGCAGCCAAGATGGGGCAGGGATTGCGACCGAGCAGTACTTC. Its protein is CASSQDGAGIATEQYF.

The genes are TRBV5-1 and TRBJ1-2; tentatively, D is TRBD1 (6 bases). Per germline, CDR1 SGHRS and CDR2 YFSETQ. Trimming cost V 4 bases and J 7 bases, with 20 bases left between them. CDR3 length: 15 residues. CDR3 nucleotides: TGCGCCAGCAGCGTAAACAGGGCAGGGGATTTTGGCTACACCTTC. Translation gives CASSVNRAGDFGYTF.

The gene calls are TRBV25-1 and TRBJ2-7; D is possibly TRBD2 (7 bases). The V gene lost 6 bases and the J gene lost 5 bases, with 14 bases spanning the gap. The CDR3 consists of 13 residues. The germline V gene encodes CDR1 MGHDK and CDR2 SYGVNS. The CDR3 is CASSGEGGNEQYF. CDR3 nucleotides: TGTGCCAGCAGCGGGGAGGGGGGGAACGAGCAGTACTTC.

This chain links TRBV7-9 with TRBJ2-7, with TRBD2 identical over 10 bases. Germline CDR1 and CDR2: SEHNR and FQNEAQ (reference sequence). This CDR3 is 17 amino acids long. The J segment lost 1 base and the V segment lost 0 bases, leaving 6 bases of the junction unmatched. CDR3 bases: TGTGCCAGCAGCTTAGCGGCTAGCGGGAGTTTATCCTACGAGCAGTACTTC. This translates into CASSLAASGSLSYEQYF.

This clone was recorded once. This chain joins TRBV4-2 and TRBJ2-7; 7 bases align to TRBD2. V lost 0 bases to trimming and J lost 0 bases; unmatched junction nucleotides: 14. This CDR3 is 19 amino acids long. The germline V gene has CDR1 LGHNA and CDR2 YNFKEQ. The DNA of the CDR3 is TGTGCCAGCAGCCAAGATTTATGGTTTGCGGGAGCGGGCTCCTACGAGCAGTACTTC. This sequence encodes CASSQDLWFAGAGSYEQYF.

This chain connects TRBV20-1 to TRBJ1-1, with no clear D. This CDR3 is 11 amino acids long. The V end was cut by 2 bases, the J end by 2 bases, with 3 bases between. CDR1 is DFQATT and CDR2 is SNEGSKA in the germline V gene (reference sequence). The CDR3 protein is CSARQNTEAFF. CDR3 DNA sequence: TGCAGTGCTAGACAAAACACTGAAGCTTTCTTT.

The CDR3 loop is CASSPLRGAEGTDTQYF. As DNA, the CDR3 is TGTGCCAGCAGCCCTTTGCGGGGTGCAGAGGGCACAGATACGCAGTATTTT. V is TRBV7-2 and J is TRBJ2-3, with a weak D call TRBD2 (6 bases). Trimming shortened V by 5 bases and J by 1 base, and 19 bases separated the two germline ends. There are 17 residues in the CDR3. Per the germline V gene, CDR1 is SGHTA and CDR2 is FQGNSA.

This chain uses TRBV10-3 with TRBJ1-2; 7 bases map to TRBD1. The CDR3 contains 12 residues. J gave up 8 bases and V 6 bases, and 6 bases lay outside the gene matches. The germline gives CDR1 ENHRY, CDR2 SYGVKD. For the CDR3, the DNA is TGTGCCATCAGCGCGACAGGGCGAGGCTACACCTTC. Its translation is CAISATGRGYTF.

This sequence joins TRBV7-9 and TRBJ1-2; 9 bases map to TRBD1. The CDR3 loop spans 15 amino acids. V gave up 0 bases and J gave up 6 bases; unmatched junction bases: 5. The germline V gene has CDR1 SEHNR and CDR2 FQNEAQ (reference sequence). Here the CDR3 DNA reads TGTGCCAGCAGCTTAGCAAACAGGGGGCGGGATGGCTACACCTTC. This sequence encodes CASSLANRGRDGYTF.

This clone has just a few counts. V gene TRBV21-1 combines with J gene TRBJ2-2; the D call TRBD1 from the table was never checked on the DNA. TRBV21-1 is noted as a pseudogene. This CDR3 is built from 17 residues. In DNA form, the CDR3 reads TGTGCCAGCAGCACGAGCTCCGGGACAGGGGTCACCGGGGAGCTGTTTTTT. Residues: CASSTSSGTGVTGELFF.

This clone was counted a few times. The chain couples TRBV5-4 to TRBJ1-1, with 7 bases that match TRBD1. Losses at the gene ends were 7 bases for V and 3 bases for J; bases not matched to a gene: 3. The CDR3 runs 12 residues. CDR1 and CDR2 (germline): SGHNT, YYREEE (reference sequence). The CDR3 here is CASGQEDTEAFF. The CDR3 nucleotides are TGTGCCAGCGGACAGGAGGACACTGAAGCTTTCTTT.

A few counts support this clone. The chain links TRBV9 to TRBJ2-1, with TRBD2 identical over 16 bases. Germline CDR1 SGDLS, CDR2 YYNGEE. The CDR3 is 17 residues long. Unmatched junction bases numbered 8, after V lost 4 bases and J lost 7 bases. The CDR3 loop is CASSPRGLAGGGNEQFF. The CDR3 region has the DNA TGTGCCAGCAGCCCCCGGGGACTAGCGGGAGGGGGAAATGAGCAGTTCTTC.

This rearrangement joins TRBV27 to TRBJ2-6; maybe TRBD2 (5 bases). The CDR3 spans 17 residues. Germline loops: CDR1 MNHEY, CDR2 SMNVEV (reference sequence). Trimming took 3 bases from V and 0 from J, leaving 12 bases between them. CDR3 sequence reads: CASSFLTGNSGANVLTF. The CDR3 DNA follows: TGTGCCAGCAGTTTCTTGACGGGAAACTCTGGGGCCAACGTCCTGACTTTC.

The V gene is TRBV15, the J gene TRBJ1-2; the match to TRBD1 covers 7 bases. The V and J ends lost 0 bases and 4 bases, in that order; junction bases with no gene match: 11. The CDR3 runs 17 residues. Germline-derived CDR1 and CDR2 are LNHNV and YYDKDF (reference sequence). The DNA of the CDR3 is TGTGCCACCAGCAGAGAGTCTCGGGACAGCTTCCCCTATGGCTACACCTTC. It translates to CATSRESRDSFPYGYTF.

This clone was detected a few times. The rearrangement links TRBV5-1 to TRBJ2-2, with TRBD1 as a possible D gene (7 bases). V lost 7 bases to trimming and J lost 0 bases, with 13 bases between them. Germline V CDR1 and CDR2: SGHRS, YFSETQ. The length of the CDR3 is 15 residues. The DNA for the CDR3 is TGCGCCAGCCCGGACAGGAGGGCGAACACCGGGGAGCTGTTTTTT. It encodes CASPDRRANTGELFF.

The chain carries TRBV5-1 and TRBJ2-7; possibly TRBD1 for D (5 bases). V was cut by 0 bases and J by 0 bases, with 10 bases left in between. The CDR3 has 15 amino acids. Germline CDR1 and CDR2: SGHRS and YFSETQ. CDR3 protein: CASSLGRARSYEQYF. In DNA form, the CDR3 reads TGCGCCAGCAGCTTGGGCAGGGCCCGCTCCTACGAGCAGTACTTC.

The chain joins TRBV29-1 to TRBJ2-1; 14 nucleotides align to TRBD2. V was pared by 3 bases and J by 8 bases, with 15 bases of the junction left unmatched. The CDR3 has 18 amino acids. The V gene's germline CDR1 is SQVTM and CDR2 ANQGSEA. DNA for the CDR3: TGCAGCGTTGAGGGGACCGGGACTAGCGGGAGATCTAGGCATGAGCAGTTCTTC. Amino acid sequence: CSVEGTGTSGRSRHEQFF.

The chain combines TRBV30 with TRBJ2-1; a possible D gene is TRBD2 (6 bases). Per the germline V gene, CDR1 is GTSNPN and CDR2 is SVGIG (reference sequence). This CDR3 has 13 residues. Trimming stripped 7 bases from V and 10 bases from J, with 20 bases between. Here the CDR3 reads CAFLPSGVEEQFF. The CDR3 bases are TGTGCCTTCCTTCCCTCGGGAGTGGAAGAGCAGTTCTTC.

CDR3 DNA: TGTGCCAGTAGTCCGCGACTAGCGGGGGCCTACGAGCAGTACTTC. It encodes CASSPRLAGAYEQYF. V and J are TRBV19 and TRBJ2-7; 12 bases align to TRBD2. Per germline, CDR1 LNHDA and CDR2 SQIVND (reference sequence). This CDR3 is built from 15 residues. The ends lost 5 bases at V and 2 bases at J; junction bases unmatched: 4.

This sequence joins TRBV4-2 and TRBJ2-7; 8 nucleotides line up with TRBD2. V was pared by 8 bases and J by 3 bases, with 12 bases of the junction left unmatched. CDR3 size: 15 residues. Germline V CDR1 and CDR2: LGHNA, YNFKEQ. CDR3 nucleotide sequence: TGTGCCAGCGTCCTTCGGGCGGGAGGTCACTACGAGCAGTACTTC. Translation gives CASVLRAGGHYEQYF.

This clone was seen a handful of times. CDR3 nucleotides: TGTGCCTGGAGACGGACTAGAGGATACACCCAGTACTTC. Residues: CAWRRTRGYTQYF. The chain is built from TRBV30 and TRBJ2-5, with TRBD2 matching over 7 bases. The CDR3 extends over 13 amino acids. Trimming at V came to 3 bases and at J to 8 bases, leaving 9 bases not matched to a gene. Germline CDR1 is GTSNPN and CDR2 is SVGIG (reference sequence). The entire variable domain, with the rest obtained from reference TRBV30 and TRBJ2-5, is as follows: SQTIHQWPATLVQPVGSPLSLECTVEGTSNPNLYWYRQAAGRGLQLLFYSVGIGQISSEVPQNLSASRPQDRQFILSSKKLLLSDSGFYLCAWRRTRGYTQYFGPGTRLLVL.

The chain combines TRBV28 with TRBJ1-1; D is unresolved. CDR1 MDHEN and CDR2 SYDVKM come from the germline V gene. This CDR3 region has 14 residues. V was clipped by 1 base and J by 1 base, with 7 bases between them. The DNA of the CDR3 is TGTGCCAGCAGTTTATTTCTAAAGAACACTGAAGCTTTCTTT. As protein: CASSLFLKNTEAFF.